The 22 T cell receptor beta chains below all came from one sample that was sequenced in a study of blood T cell repertoires in COVID-19. This table comes from immunoSEQ multiplex PCR, and its TCRdb copy is limited to in-frame clones, with some not included. The table records about 250,000 clones, approximately 86% of them present only once. Sequenced: PBMCs or T cells enriched from blood (not recorded which). The receptors derive from a woman aged 25-40 years with acute COVID-19.

The J gene is TRBJ1-1, the V gene TRBV7-8, with 8 bases matching TRBD1. The CDR3 has 13 residues. Germline V gene data show CDR1 as SGHVS and CDR2 as FQNEAQ. Unmatched junction bases numbered 9, after V lost 4 bases and J lost 11 bases. In nucleotides, the CDR3 is TGTGCCAGCAGCTCGAGCGACAGGGGCCGGGCTTTCTTT. Its translation: CASSSSDRGRAFF.

The chain joins TRBV28 to TRBJ1-2, with TRBD1 identical over 9 bases. Germline trimming cut 3 bases from V and 4 bases from J; bases unmatched to any gene: 12. In germline, CDR1 is MDHEN, CDR2 SYDVKM. The CDR3 totals 17 residues. The CDR3 protein is CASSFLVQTGGIYGYTF. The DNA of the CDR3 is TGTGCCAGCAGTTTCCTCGTCCAAACAGGGGGCATCTATGGCTACACCTTC.

This clone was picked up one time. The chain recombines TRBV6-1 with TRBJ1-5, with 7 bases identical to TRBD1. The CDR3 spans 15 residues. V gave up 2 bases and J gave up 3 bases; unmatched junction bases: 4. The germline gives CDR1 MNHNS, CDR2 SASEGT. CDR3: CASSEWDRANQPQHF. CDR3 sequence (DNA): TGTGCCAGCAGTGAATGGGACAGAGCCAATCAGCCCCAGCATTTT.

This clone was found a few times. The chain links TRBV18 to TRBJ1-5, with D possibly matching TRBD1 (6 bases). V was clipped by 3 bases and J by 5 bases, with 17 bases between them. The CDR3 totals 16 residues. Germline V gives CDR1 KGHSH, CDR2 LQKENI. CDR3 in amino acids: CASSPLNQQGHQPQHF. The CDR3 DNA follows: TGTGCCAGCTCACCCTTAAATCAACAGGGTCATCAGCCCCAGCATTTT.

The chain carries TRBV28 and TRBJ1-1; TRBD1 might be the D (6 bases). CDR1 MDHEN and CDR2 SYDVKM come from the germline V gene. The V end was cut by 4 bases, the J end by 1 base, with 10 bases between. This CDR3 is 14 amino acids long. The CDR3 region is CASSYQDRNTEAFF. CDR3 nucleotide sequence: TGTGCCAGCAGTTACCAGGACAGGAACACTGAAGCTTTCTTT.

Here the CDR3 DNA reads TGTGCCAGCAGCGCCACCGGGACAGGCGCGACCGAGCAGTACTTC. As protein: CASSATGTGATEQYF. The chain joins TRBV2 to TRBJ2-7; 8 nucleotides line up with TRBD1. V lost 6 bases, J lost 6 bases, and 13 bases stayed unmatched. Germline CDR1 SNHLY, CDR2 FYNNEI. The CDR3 is 15 residues long.

A few counts support this clone. This chain joins TRBV4-3 and TRBJ2-1; 12 bases match TRBD2. Germline trimming cut 4 bases from V and 8 bases from J; bases unmatched to any gene: 6. Germline V CDR1 and CDR2: LGHNA, YSLEER. This CDR3 is 15 amino acids long. The CDR3 region is CASSLRTSGIDEQFF. DNA for the CDR3: TGCGCCAGCAGCCTGCGGACTAGCGGGATCGATGAGCAGTTCTTC.

The rearrangement joins TRBV7-3 to TRBJ2-7; 7 bases match TRBD2. CDR1 and CDR2 from the germline V gene are SGHTA and FQGTGA. J was trimmed by 1 base and V by 2 bases; bases with no gene match: 2. This CDR3 has 14 amino acids. Written as DNA, the CDR3 is TGTGCCAGCAGCTTATGGGGGGGTTCCTACGAGCAGTACTTC. It translates to CASSLWGGSYEQYF.

This rearrangement joins TRBV19 to TRBJ2-2, with 12 nucleotides matching TRBD1. The germline V gene encodes CDR1 LNHDA and CDR2 SQIVND (reference sequence). V lost 7 bases and J lost 1; bases outside the gene matches: 13. The CDR3 extends over 19 amino acids. The CDR3: CASNANRDRGPGNTGELFF. The CDR3 DNA is TGTGCCAGTAACGCGAACCGGGACAGGGGGCCGGGGAACACCGGGGAGCTGTTTTTT.

This clone is a singleton in its sample. This chain joins TRBV27 and TRBJ2-1; 10 bases match TRBD2. The CDR3 runs to 16 residues. V shed 5 bases and J 9 bases; nucleotides not matched to a gene: 13. Germline CDR1 is MNHEY and CDR2 is SMNVEV (reference sequence). The CDR3 nucleotides read TGTGCCAGCAGTCCGGAGACTAGCGGGTTTTTCGGTGAGCAGTTCTTC. The encoded protein is CASSPETSGFFGEQFF.

A few counts support this clone. The chain recombines TRBV4-1 with TRBJ1-2; D unclear. The V gene lost 2 bases and the J gene lost 7 bases, with 5 bases spanning the gap. The germline CDR1 and CDR2 sequences are MGHRA and YSYEKL. The CDR3 is 11 amino acids. CDR3: CASSQSFGYTF. CDR3 in DNA: TGCGCCAGCAGCCAATCCTTTGGCTACACCTTC.

V and J are TRBV7-9 and TRBJ1-3, with D possibly matching TRBD1 (5 bases). V was cut by 1 base and J by 4 bases, with 5 bases left in between. The germline V gene has CDR1 SEHNR and CDR2 FQNEAQ (reference sequence). The CDR3 consists of 13 residues. CDR3 sequence reads: CASSLGTGNTIYF. In DNA, the CDR3 is TGTGCCAGCAGCTTAGGGACAGGAAACACCATATATTTT. The whole variable domain, remainder taken from reference TRBV7-9 and TRBJ1-3, is DTGVSQNPRHKITKRGQNVTFRCDPISEHNRLYWYRQTLGQGPEFLTYFQNEAQLEKSRLLSDRFSAERPKGSFSTLEIQRTEQGDSAMYLCASSLGTGNTIYFGEGSWLTVV.

This chain links TRBV9 with TRBJ2-2, with D perhaps TRBD1 (6 bases). V dropped 5 bases and J dropped 4 bases, with 12 bases sitting between them. Germline V gene sequence: CDR1 SGDLS, CDR2 YYNGEE. The CDR3 is made up of 14 amino acids. In DNA, the CDR3 is TGTGCCAGCAGAGAAGACAGGAGCACCGGGGAGCTGTTTTTT. It encodes CASREDRSTGELFF.

The V and J genes are TRBV9 and TRBJ2-7, with 7 nucleotides matching TRBD1. The germline gives CDR1 SGDLS, CDR2 YYNGEE. The CDR3 extends over 15 amino acids. With 0 bases clipped from V and 3 bases from J, the junction kept 6 bases outside the gene matches. This chain's CDR3 is CASSVARDSNYEQYF. Here the CDR3 DNA reads TGTGCCAGCAGCGTAGCTCGGGACAGTAACTACGAGCAGTACTTC.

V is TRBV2 and J is TRBJ1-4; the match to TRBD1 covers 7 bases. CDR3 length: 14 amino acids. After removal of 7 bases from V and 5 bases from J, the junction contained 7 bases not matched to a gene. CDR1 and CDR2 (germline): SNHLY, FYNNEI. CDR3 in amino acids: CASTQGGFNEKLFF. The DNA of the CDR3 is TGTGCCAGCACCCAAGGGGGCTTCAATGAAAAACTGTTTTTT.

The chain links TRBV20-1 to TRBJ2-1; D may be TRBD2 (5 bases). The germline V and J ends were trimmed by 3 bases and 9 bases, with 6 bases remaining between them. This CDR3 region has 10 residues. The germline CDR1 and CDR2 sequences are DFQATT and SNEGSKA (reference sequence). The CDR3 spells CSASRGEQFF. As DNA, the CDR3 is TGCAGTGCTAGTCGGGGTGAGCAGTTCTTC.

The chain joins TRBV28 to TRBJ2-1; D might be TRBD1 (7 bases). V shed 5 bases and J shed 6 bases, with 17 bases lying between them. The V gene's germline CDR1 is MDHEN and CDR2 SYDVKM. This CDR3 region has 15 residues. In DNA form, the CDR3 reads TGTGCCAGCAGTGGACAGGACGGGACTCTCAATGAGCAGTTCTTC. The encoded protein is CASSGQDGTLNEQFF.

This clone was seen only a few times. The chain uses TRBV28 and TRBJ1-4, with D hard to call. Germline CDR1 and CDR2: MDHEN and SYDVKM. The CDR3 spans 15 residues. V was pared by 3 bases and J by 4 bases, with 12 bases between. The CDR3 protein is CASSFREGLNEKLFF. For the CDR3, the DNA is TGTGCCAGCAGTTTTAGAGAGGGTCTTAATGAAAAACTGTTTTTT.

J is TRBJ2-2 and V is TRBV5-1; D is possibly TRBD2 (6 bases). In germline, CDR1 is SGHRS, CDR2 YFSETQ. V shed 7 bases and J shed 1 base, with 8 bases lying between them. CDR3 size: 13 residues. The CDR3 nucleotides are TGCGCCAGCTTTAGCGGGAACACCGGGGAGCTGTTTTTT. It encodes CASFSGNTGELFF.

V gene TRBV29-1 combines with J gene TRBJ1-1; D not certain. V gave up 3 bases and J gave up 2 bases, with 13 bases separating them. The CDR3 is 14 residues long. Germline values: CDR1 SQVTM, CDR2 ANQGSEA. Here the CDR3 DNA reads TGCAGCGTTGACCCGTCCTCAGATAACACTGAAGCTTTCTTT. This gives the protein CSVDPSSDNTEAFF.

A word on this clone: One end of the junction is discordant with germline, which a read error may explain. This sequence joins TRBV5-4 and TRBJ2-7, with 7 bases that match TRBD1. The CDR3 has 13 residues. From germline, CDR1 is SGHNT and CDR2 YYREEE (reference sequence). The CDR3 region has the DNA TGTGCCAGCAGCTCGGGCCCGGGACAGCCCCTCGGCTTC. Protein: CASSSGPGQPLGF. The full variable domain, completed using reference TRBV5-4 and TRBJ2-7, is ETGVTQSPTHLIKTRGQQVTLRCSSQSGHNTVSWYQQALGQGPQFIFQYYREEENGRGNFPPRFSGLQFPNYSSELNVNALELDDSALYLCASSSGPGQPLGFGPGTRLTVT.

V is TRBV5-1 and J is TRBJ1-1, with unresolved D. Trimming pared 2 bases from V and 10 bases from J, leaving 9 bases between. This CDR3 is 11 amino acids long. Germline CDR1 and CDR2: SGHRS and YFSETQ. The CDR3 region has the DNA TGCGCCAGCAGCTTAGAAGGAGCAGCTTTCTTT. Translating it yields CASSLEGAAFF.